Listed below are T cell receptor beta chains from one sample, sequenced in a study of blood T cell repertoires in COVID-19. The protocol was immunoSEQ multiplex PCR, while the TCRdb copy is restricted to in-frame clones and leaves out a portion. The sample has over 45,000 clones, over 80% seen once. Sequencing was done on a sample of peripheral blood. Receptor source: a man aged 65-85 years with acute or convalescent COVID-19. Both conserved end residues are part of each CDR3. Fields, in order: CDR3 length, J gene, clone size, D gene, V gene, CDR3 DNA, CDR3 protein. The D gene is left open where the match is weak. Some rows mark clone size as missing; the rest say once, few, many or name a class of expanded clone.

cdr3_length: 15
j_call: TRBJ1-4
clone_size: -
d_call: TRBD1
v_call: TRBV7-9
cdr3_nt: TGTGCCAGCAGCCCCCGGACAGGGAGGGATGAAAAACTGTTTTTT
cdr3_aa: CASSPRTGRDEKLFF

cdr3_length: 14
j_call: TRBJ1-4
clone_size: -
d_call: -
v_call: TRBV28
cdr3_nt: TGTGCCAGCAGTCGCGGGAGCCTTAATGAAAAACTGTTTTTT
cdr3_aa: CASSRGSLNEKLFF

cdr3_length: 12
j_call: TRBJ2-1
clone_size: -
d_call: -
v_call: TRBV5-1
cdr3_nt: TGCGCCAGCAGCTCCGAACCGGGTGAGCAGTTCTTC
cdr3_aa: CASSSEPGEQFF

cdr3_length: 13
j_call: TRBJ2-7
clone_size: -
d_call: TRBD1
v_call: TRBV30
cdr3_nt: TGTGCCTGCTCCCGGGACAGGTCCTACGAGCAGTACTTC
cdr3_aa: CACSRDRSYEQYF

cdr3_length: 15
j_call: TRBJ1-6
clone_size: -
d_call: -
v_call: TRBV7-9
cdr3_nt: TGTGCCAGCAGCTATTCCGGACAACGAGGTTCACCCCTCCACTTT
cdr3_aa: CASSYSGQRGSPLHF

cdr3_length: 15
j_call: TRBJ1-2
clone_size: -
d_call: -
v_call: TRBV9
cdr3_nt: TGTGCCAGCAGCGTAGCTCCAACAGATAACTATGGCTACACCTTC
cdr3_aa: CASSVAPTDNYGYTF

cdr3_length: 14
j_call: TRBJ1-2
clone_size: -
d_call: TRBD1
v_call: TRBV5-1
cdr3_nt: TGCGCCAGCAAACCAGGGGGTAGTAACTATGGCTACACCTTC
cdr3_aa: CASKPGGSNYGYTF

cdr3_length: 17
j_call: TRBJ1-1
clone_size: -
d_call: TRBD1
v_call: TRBV5-4
cdr3_nt: TGTGCCAGCAGCCCGGGACAGGGGGCGATCCGAACCACTGAAGCTTTCTTT
cdr3_aa: CASSPGQGAIRTTEAFF

cdr3_length: 16
j_call: TRBJ2-3
clone_size: -
d_call: TRBD2
v_call: TRBV7-2
cdr3_nt: TGTGCCAGCAGCCAGGGACTAGCGGGAGGGTCAGATACGCAGTATTTT
cdr3_aa: CASSQGLAGGSDTQYF

cdr3_length: 14
j_call: TRBJ1-2
clone_size: -
d_call: TRBD1
v_call: TRBV30
cdr3_nt: TGTGCCTGGAGCAAGACAGGGGGCAACTATGGCTACACCTTC
cdr3_aa: CAWSKTGGNYGYTF

cdr3_length: 13
j_call: TRBJ2-3
clone_size: -
d_call: TRBD1
v_call: TRBV27
cdr3_nt: TGTGCCAGCAGAGGACAGGGAACAGATACGCAGTATTTT
cdr3_aa: CASRGQGTDTQYF

cdr3_length: 14
j_call: TRBJ2-5
clone_size: -
d_call: -
v_call: TRBV5-1
cdr3_nt: TGCGCCAGCACCGTCGTGGGGGCTCAAGAGACCCAGTACTTC
cdr3_aa: CASTVVGAQETQYF

cdr3_length: 13
j_call: TRBJ2-5
clone_size: -
d_call: TRBD1
v_call: TRBV9
cdr3_nt: TGTGCCAGCAGCCAGGGGGCAGGTGAGACCCAGTACTTC
cdr3_aa: CASSQGAGETQYF

cdr3_length: 14
j_call: TRBJ1-1
clone_size: -
d_call: TRBD1
v_call: TRBV11-2
cdr3_nt: TGTGCCAGCAGCTTACCCCGGGACAGAAATCAAGCTTTCTTT
cdr3_aa: CASSLPRDRNQAFF

cdr3_length: 14
j_call: TRBJ2-2
clone_size: once
d_call: TRBD2
v_call: TRBV2
cdr3_nt: TGTGCCAGCCTAGCGGGGGGAGACACCGGGGAGCTGTTTTTT
cdr3_aa: CASLAGGDTGELFF

cdr3_length: 13
j_call: TRBJ1-5
clone_size: -
d_call: -
v_call: TRBV19
cdr3_nt: TGTGCCAGTAGTGGGTCCCAGGATCAGCCCCAGCATTTT
cdr3_aa: CASSGSQDQPQHF

cdr3_length: 16
j_call: TRBJ2-3
clone_size: -
d_call: -
v_call: TRBV7-8
cdr3_nt: TGTGCCAGCAGCTCACTTATTGCGGCTCTCAGAGATACGCAGTATTTT
cdr3_aa: CASSSLIAALRDTQYF

cdr3_length: 17
j_call: TRBJ2-1
clone_size: -
d_call: -
v_call: TRBV19
cdr3_nt: TGTGCCAGTAGTATTTTGATAGGGGGTGTCTCCTACAATGAGCAGTTCTTC
cdr3_aa: CASSILIGGVSYNEQFF

cdr3_length: 14
j_call: TRBJ1-3
clone_size: few
d_call: -
v_call: TRBV6-5
cdr3_nt: TGTGCCAGCAGTCAGGGGCTCTCTGGAAACACCATATATTTT
cdr3_aa: CASSQGLSGNTIYF

cdr3_length: 15
j_call: TRBJ1-6
clone_size: -
d_call: -
v_call: TRBV5-4
cdr3_nt: TGTGCCAGCAGCTTGGCAGGGAGGGACCGGTCACCCCTCCACTTT
cdr3_aa: CASSLAGRDRSPLHF

cdr3_length: 15
j_call: TRBJ2-1
clone_size: -
d_call: -
v_call: TRBV7-7
cdr3_nt: TGTGCCAGCAGCTTAGGTAGTAGCTCCTACAATGAGCAGTTCTTC
cdr3_aa: CASSLGSSSYNEQFF

cdr3_length: 14
j_call: TRBJ2-5
clone_size: -
d_call: TRBD2
v_call: TRBV30
cdr3_nt: TGTGCCTGGAGCATCGTCGCTAGCGGGGGGACCCAGTACTTC
cdr3_aa: CAWSIVASGGTQYF

cdr3_length: 15
j_call: TRBJ1-5
clone_size: -
d_call: TRBD1
v_call: TRBV6-5
cdr3_nt: TGTGCCAGCAGGCGAAACAGGGGAGAGGGTCAGCCCCAGCATTTT
cdr3_aa: CASRRNRGEGQPQHF

cdr3_length: 13
j_call: TRBJ2-1
clone_size: -
d_call: -
v_call: TRBV4-1
cdr3_nt: TGCGCCAGCAGCCCCCTGACTAGAGGAGAGCAGTTCTTC
cdr3_aa: CASSPLTRGEQFF

cdr3_length: 14
j_call: TRBJ2-5
clone_size: -
d_call: TRBD1
v_call: TRBV19
cdr3_nt: TGTGCCAGTAGTCTGCAGGGGGCTGAGAGGGCCCAGTACTTC
cdr3_aa: CASSLQGAERAQYF

cdr3_length: 14
j_call: TRBJ2-6
clone_size: -
d_call: -
v_call: TRBV30
cdr3_nt: TGTGCCTGGACTGAAGCCTCTGGGGCCAACGTCCTGACTTTC
cdr3_aa: CAWTEASGANVLTF

cdr3_length: 13
j_call: TRBJ1-1
clone_size: -
d_call: -
v_call: TRBV5-1
cdr3_nt: TGCGCCAGCAGCTTGGAAGGAGGCACTGAAGCTTTCTTT
cdr3_aa: CASSLEGGTEAFF

cdr3_length: 14
j_call: TRBJ2-5
clone_size: -
d_call: -
v_call: TRBV9
cdr3_nt: TGTGCCAGCAGCGGCCACTGGGCCCAAGAGACCCAGTACTTC
cdr3_aa: CASSGHWAQETQYF

cdr3_length: 17
j_call: TRBJ2-7
clone_size: few
d_call: TRBD1
v_call: TRBV27
cdr3_nt: TGTGCCAGCAGTTTATCGATCTATAGGGACAGGACCTACGAGCAGTACTTC
cdr3_aa: CASSLSIYRDRTYEQYF

cdr3_length: 14
j_call: TRBJ1-6
clone_size: -
d_call: TRBD1
v_call: TRBV5-6
cdr3_nt: TGTGCCAGCAGCCTGGACAGGATGAGATCACCCCTCCACTTT
cdr3_aa: CASSLDRMRSPLHF

cdr3_length: 15
j_call: TRBJ2-5
clone_size: -
d_call: -
v_call: TRBV6-2/TRBV6-3
cdr3_nt: TGTGCCAGCAGTTACTCAGGCCAGGGCGGACAGACCCAGTACTTC
cdr3_aa: CASSYSGQGGQTQYF

cdr3_length: 14
j_call: TRBJ1-3
clone_size: -
d_call: TRBD1
v_call: TRBV7-2
cdr3_nt: TGTGCCAGCAGCATCCGACAGGGGACAAACACCATATATTTT
cdr3_aa: CASSIRQGTNTIYF

cdr3_length: 14
j_call: TRBJ1-4
clone_size: -
d_call: -
v_call: TRBV6-5
cdr3_nt: TGTGCCAGCAAGGAGGTAGCAACTAATGAAAAACTGTTTTTT
cdr3_aa: CASKEVATNEKLFF

cdr3_length: 14
j_call: TRBJ2-7
clone_size: -
d_call: -
v_call: TRBV3-1/TRBV3-2
cdr3_nt: TGTGCCAGCAGCCAAGATTTTTCCTACGTGGAGCAGTACTTC
cdr3_aa: CASSQDFSYVEQYF

cdr3_length: 12
j_call: TRBJ2-7
clone_size: once
d_call: -
v_call: TRBV2
cdr3_nt: TGTGCCAGCAAGAGCGATCCCTACGAGCAGTACTTC
cdr3_aa: CASKSDPYEQYF

cdr3_length: 13
j_call: TRBJ1-1
clone_size: once
d_call: -
v_call: TRBV6-1
cdr3_nt: TGTGCCAGCAGTGACCCTGGGAGGACTGAAGCTTTCTTT
cdr3_aa: CASSDPGRTEAFF

cdr3_length: 15
j_call: TRBJ2-1
clone_size: -
d_call: -
v_call: TRBV14
cdr3_nt: TGTGCCAGCAGCCAAGGAGGGGGGGTGTACAATGAGCAGTTCTTC
cdr3_aa: CASSQGGGVYNEQFF

cdr3_length: 14
j_call: TRBJ2-3
clone_size: -
d_call: -
v_call: TRBV6-5
cdr3_nt: TGTGCCAGCACCCTAGGGGGGGGCGCAGATACGCAGTATTTT
cdr3_aa: CASTLGGGADTQYF

cdr3_length: 15
j_call: TRBJ2-7
clone_size: -
d_call: -
v_call: TRBV7-8
cdr3_nt: TGTGCCAGCAGCTTAGCGCTAAGGACTGGGGGGGAGCAGTACTTC
cdr3_aa: CASSLALRTGGEQYF

cdr3_length: 16
j_call: TRBJ1-1
clone_size: -
d_call: -
v_call: TRBV19
cdr3_nt: TGTGCCAGTAGTAGCTCCCTTCCAGGAAAGTACACTGAAGCTTTCTTT
cdr3_aa: CASSSSLPGKYTEAFF

cdr3_length: 14
j_call: TRBJ2-5
clone_size: -
d_call: TRBD1
v_call: TRBV6-2/TRBV6-3
cdr3_nt: TGTGCCAGCAGCCAGAGGACAGGGACAGAGACCCAGTACTTC
cdr3_aa: CASSQRTGTETQYF

cdr3_length: 15
j_call: TRBJ1-5
clone_size: -
d_call: -
v_call: TRBV21-1
cdr3_nt: TGTGCCAGCAGGGCACGGGACAGCAAGGATCAGCCCCAGCATTTT
cdr3_aa: CASRARDSKDQPQHF

cdr3_length: 14
j_call: TRBJ2-3
clone_size: -
d_call: -
v_call: TRBV5-5
cdr3_nt: TGTGCCAGCAGCTTGGGGGGAGGAACAGATACGCAGTATTTT
cdr3_aa: CASSLGGGTDTQYF

cdr3_length: 14
j_call: TRBJ1-2
clone_size: -
d_call: -
v_call: TRBV6-2/TRBV6-3
cdr3_nt: TGTGCCAGCAGTTACGATCCGAGTTTCAATGGCTACACCTTC
cdr3_aa: CASSYDPSFNGYTF

cdr3_length: 13
j_call: TRBJ2-5
clone_size: -
d_call: TRBD1
v_call: TRBV5-6
cdr3_nt: TGTGCCAGCAGGAAGACAGGGGGGGAGACCCAGTACTTC
cdr3_aa: CASRKTGGETQYF

cdr3_length: 20
j_call: TRBJ2-3
clone_size: once
d_call: TRBD2
v_call: TRBV28
cdr3_nt: TGTGCCAGCAGTTCTCCTAGCGGGAAAGGGGGCCAAACTAGCACAGATACGCAGTATTTT
cdr3_aa: CASSSPSGKGGQTSTDTQYF

cdr3_length: 18
j_call: TRBJ2-2
clone_size: -
d_call: TRBD1
v_call: TRBV19
cdr3_nt: TGTGCCAGCGAATTCGCACCCACGGGACAGGGCGACACCGGGGAGCTGTTTTTT
cdr3_aa: CASEFAPTGQGDTGELFF

cdr3_length: 14
j_call: TRBJ1-4
clone_size: few
d_call: TRBD1
v_call: TRBV7-2
cdr3_nt: TGTGCCAGCAGCCCGGGACAGATTAATGAAAAACTGTTTTTT
cdr3_aa: CASSPGQINEKLFF

cdr3_length: 15
j_call: TRBJ1-4
clone_size: -
d_call: -
v_call: TRBV5-6
cdr3_nt: TGTGCCAGCAGCTTCCCCACGGACAGCAATGAAAAACTGTTTTTT
cdr3_aa: CASSFPTDSNEKLFF

cdr3_length: 15
j_call: TRBJ2-3
clone_size: -
d_call: TRBD1
v_call: TRBV7-2
cdr3_nt: TGTGCCAGCAGCTTAATGGGACAGGGGGGAGATACGCAGTATTTT
cdr3_aa: CASSLMGQGGDTQYF

cdr3_length: 14
j_call: TRBJ2-3
clone_size: -
d_call: -
v_call: TRBV7-2
cdr3_nt: TGTGCCAGCAGCTTAGGGCCCCTCACAGATACGCAGTATTTT
cdr3_aa: CASSLGPLTDTQYF

cdr3_length: 14
j_call: TRBJ1-4
clone_size: few
d_call: -
v_call: TRBV7-9
cdr3_nt: TGTGCCAGCACCCGCGCCGAGGGTCGGGAAAAACTGTTTTTT
cdr3_aa: CASTRAEGREKLFF

cdr3_length: 15
j_call: TRBJ2-7
clone_size: -
d_call: TRBD1
v_call: TRBV5-4
cdr3_nt: TGTGCCAGCAGCCGTTCACGGGACAGCTCCTACGAGCAGTACTTC
cdr3_aa: CASSRSRDSSYEQYF

cdr3_length: 13
j_call: TRBJ1-6
clone_size: -
d_call: -
v_call: TRBV3-1/TRBV3-2
cdr3_nt: TGTGCCAGCAGCCAAGGTCAGAATTCACCCCTCCACTTT
cdr3_aa: CASSQGQNSPLHF

cdr3_length: 15
j_call: TRBJ2-7
clone_size: once
d_call: TRBD2
v_call: TRBV5-5
cdr3_nt: TGTGCCAGCAGCTTGGGGAGCGGGAGGGCCCTCGAGCAGTACTTC
cdr3_aa: CASSLGSGRALEQYF